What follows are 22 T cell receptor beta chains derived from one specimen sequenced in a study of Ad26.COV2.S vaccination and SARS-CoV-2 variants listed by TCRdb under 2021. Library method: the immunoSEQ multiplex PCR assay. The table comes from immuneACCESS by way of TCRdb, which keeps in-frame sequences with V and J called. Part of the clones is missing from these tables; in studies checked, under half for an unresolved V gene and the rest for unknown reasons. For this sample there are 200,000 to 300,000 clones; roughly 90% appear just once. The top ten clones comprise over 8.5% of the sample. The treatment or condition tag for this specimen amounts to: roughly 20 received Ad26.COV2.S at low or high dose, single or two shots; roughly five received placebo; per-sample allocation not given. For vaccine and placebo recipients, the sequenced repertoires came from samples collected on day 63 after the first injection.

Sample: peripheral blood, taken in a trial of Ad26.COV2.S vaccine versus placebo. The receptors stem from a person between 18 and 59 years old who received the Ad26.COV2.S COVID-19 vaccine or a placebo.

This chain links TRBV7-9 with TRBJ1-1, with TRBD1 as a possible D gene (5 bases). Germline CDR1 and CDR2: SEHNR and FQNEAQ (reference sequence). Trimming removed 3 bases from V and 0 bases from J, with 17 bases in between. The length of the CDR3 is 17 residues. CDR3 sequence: CASSFRGRVRMNTEAFF. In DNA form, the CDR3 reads TGTGCCAGCAGCTTTCGGGGGAGGGTCCGCATGAACACTGAAGCTTTCTTT.

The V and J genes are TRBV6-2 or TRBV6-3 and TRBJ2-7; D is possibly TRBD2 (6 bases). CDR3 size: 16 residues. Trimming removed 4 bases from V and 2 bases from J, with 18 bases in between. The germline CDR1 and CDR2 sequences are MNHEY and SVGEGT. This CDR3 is CASSWGRQLAAYEQYF. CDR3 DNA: TGTGCCAGCAGTTGGGGGAGGCAACTAGCCGCCTACGAGCAGTACTTC.

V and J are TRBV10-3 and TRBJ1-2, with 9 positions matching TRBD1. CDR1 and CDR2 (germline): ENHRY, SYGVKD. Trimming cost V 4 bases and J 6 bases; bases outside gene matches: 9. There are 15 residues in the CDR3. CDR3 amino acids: CAISGVAGTGHGYTF. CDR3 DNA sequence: TGTGCCATCAGTGGGGTTGCCGGGACAGGGCATGGCTACACCTTC.

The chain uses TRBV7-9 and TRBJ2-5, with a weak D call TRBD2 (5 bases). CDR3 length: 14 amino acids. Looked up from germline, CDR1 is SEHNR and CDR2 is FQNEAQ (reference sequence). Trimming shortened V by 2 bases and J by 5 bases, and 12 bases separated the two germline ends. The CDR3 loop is CASSLRGSGETQYF. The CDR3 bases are TGTGCCAGCAGCTTACGGGGATCTGGGGAGACCCAGTACTTC.

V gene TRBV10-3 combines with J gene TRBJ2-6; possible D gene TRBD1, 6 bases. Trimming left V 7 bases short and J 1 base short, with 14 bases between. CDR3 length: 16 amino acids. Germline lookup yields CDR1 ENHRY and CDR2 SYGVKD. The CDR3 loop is CAITADQGSGANVLTF. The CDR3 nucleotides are TGTGCCATCACCGCTGATCAGGGGTCTGGGGCCAACGTCCTGACTTTC.

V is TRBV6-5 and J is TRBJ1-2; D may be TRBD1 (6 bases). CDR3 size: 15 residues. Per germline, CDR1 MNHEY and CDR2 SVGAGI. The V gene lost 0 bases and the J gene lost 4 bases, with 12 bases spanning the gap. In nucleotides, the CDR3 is TGTGCCAGCAGTTACTCGGATCGGGGGCTCTATGGCTACACCTTC. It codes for CASSYSDRGLYGYTF.

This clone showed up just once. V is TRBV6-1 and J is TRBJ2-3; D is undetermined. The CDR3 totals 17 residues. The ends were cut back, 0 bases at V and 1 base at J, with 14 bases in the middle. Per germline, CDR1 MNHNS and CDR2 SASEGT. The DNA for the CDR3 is TGTGCCAGCAGTGAAGCTACCGGTGGGCTGGGCACAGATACGCAGTATTTT. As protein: CASSEATGGLGTDTQYF.

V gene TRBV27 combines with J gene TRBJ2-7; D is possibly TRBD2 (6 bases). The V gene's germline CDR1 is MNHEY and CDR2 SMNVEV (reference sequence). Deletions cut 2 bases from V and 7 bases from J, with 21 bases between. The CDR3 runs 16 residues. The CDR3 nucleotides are TGTGCCAGCAGTTTAATCCCTACTAGCCTTCTAAGAGAGCAGTACTTC. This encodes CASSLIPTSLLREQYF.

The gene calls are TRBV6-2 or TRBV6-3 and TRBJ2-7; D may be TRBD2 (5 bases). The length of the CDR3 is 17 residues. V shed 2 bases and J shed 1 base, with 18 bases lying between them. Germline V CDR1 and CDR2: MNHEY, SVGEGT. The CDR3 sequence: CASSYRPSSSLSYEQYF. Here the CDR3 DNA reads TGTGCCAGCAGTTACCGGCCTTCTAGCTCCCTTTCCTACGAGCAGTACTTC.

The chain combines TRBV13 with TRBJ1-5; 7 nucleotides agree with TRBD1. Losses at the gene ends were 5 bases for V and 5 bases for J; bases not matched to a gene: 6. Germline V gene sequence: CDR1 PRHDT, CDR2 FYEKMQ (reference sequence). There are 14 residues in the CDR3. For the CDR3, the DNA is TGTGCCAGCAGCATACAGGGGTACGATCAGCCCCAGCATTTT. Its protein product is CASSIQGYDQPQHF. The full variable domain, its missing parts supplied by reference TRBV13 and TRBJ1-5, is AAGVIQSPRHLIKEKRETATLKCYPIPRHDTVYWYQQGPGQDPQFLISFYEKMQSDKGSIPDRFSAQQFSDYHSELNMSSLELGDSALYFCASSIQGYDQPQHFGDGTRLSIL.

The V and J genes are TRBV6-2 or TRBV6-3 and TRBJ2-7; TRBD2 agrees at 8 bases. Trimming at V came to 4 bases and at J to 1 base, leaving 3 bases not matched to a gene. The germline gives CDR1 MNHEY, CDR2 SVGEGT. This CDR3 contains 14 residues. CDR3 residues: CASSWGLDSYEQYF. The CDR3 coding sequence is TGTGCCAGCAGTTGGGGACTAGATTCCTACGAGCAGTACTTC.

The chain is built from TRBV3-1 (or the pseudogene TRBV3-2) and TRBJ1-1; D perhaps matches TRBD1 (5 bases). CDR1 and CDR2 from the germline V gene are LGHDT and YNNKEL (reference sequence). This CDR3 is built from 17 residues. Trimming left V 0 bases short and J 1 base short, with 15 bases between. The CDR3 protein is CASSQDMGRGKNTEAFF. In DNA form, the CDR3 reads TGTGCCAGCAGCCAAGATATGGGACGGGGAAAGAACACTGAAGCTTTCTTT.

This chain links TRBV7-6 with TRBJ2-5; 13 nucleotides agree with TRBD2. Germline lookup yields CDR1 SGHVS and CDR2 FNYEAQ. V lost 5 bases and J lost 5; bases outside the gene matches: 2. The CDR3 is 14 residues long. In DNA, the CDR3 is TGTGCCAGCAGCGTGACTAGCGGGGGGGAGACCCAGTACTTC. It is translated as CASSVTSGGETQYF.

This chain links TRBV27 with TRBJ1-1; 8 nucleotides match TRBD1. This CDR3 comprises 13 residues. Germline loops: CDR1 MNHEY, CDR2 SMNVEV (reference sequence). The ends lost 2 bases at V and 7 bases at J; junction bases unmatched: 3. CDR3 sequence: CASSLGTGYEAFF. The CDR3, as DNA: TGTGCCAGCAGTTTAGGGACAGGTTATGAAGCTTTCTTT.

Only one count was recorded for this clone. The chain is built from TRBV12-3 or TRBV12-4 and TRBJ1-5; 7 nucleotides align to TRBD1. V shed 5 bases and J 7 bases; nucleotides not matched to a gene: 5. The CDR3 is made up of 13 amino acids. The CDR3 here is CASSDRERQPQHF. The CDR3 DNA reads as TGTGCCAGCAGTGACAGGGAAAGACAGCCCCAGCATTTT.

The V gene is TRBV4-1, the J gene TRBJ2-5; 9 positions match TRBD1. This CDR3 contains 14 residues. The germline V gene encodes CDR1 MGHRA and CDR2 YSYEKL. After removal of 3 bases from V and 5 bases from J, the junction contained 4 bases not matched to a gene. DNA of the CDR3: TGCGCCAGCAGCCATCCCGGACAGGGGGAGACCCAGTACTTC. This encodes CASSHPGQGETQYF.

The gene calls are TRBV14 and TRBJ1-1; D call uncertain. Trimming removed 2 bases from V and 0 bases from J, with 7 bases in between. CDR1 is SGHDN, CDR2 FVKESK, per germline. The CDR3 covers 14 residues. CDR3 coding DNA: TGTGCCAGCAGCCAACTTACAGTGAACACTGAAGCTTTCTTT. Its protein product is CASSQLTVNTEAFF.

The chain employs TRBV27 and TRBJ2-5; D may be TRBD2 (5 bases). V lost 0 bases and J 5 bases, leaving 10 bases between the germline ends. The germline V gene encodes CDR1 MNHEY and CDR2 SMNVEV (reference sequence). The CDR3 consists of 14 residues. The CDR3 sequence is CASSLSRVQETQYF. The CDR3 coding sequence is TGTGCCAGCAGTTTATCGCGGGTCCAGGAGACCCAGTACTTC.

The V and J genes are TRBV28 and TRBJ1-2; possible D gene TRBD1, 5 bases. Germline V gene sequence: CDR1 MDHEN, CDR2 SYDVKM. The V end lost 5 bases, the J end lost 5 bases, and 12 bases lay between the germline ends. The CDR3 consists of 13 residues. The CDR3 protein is CASSPTGTYGYTF. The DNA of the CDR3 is TGTGCCAGCAGTCCAACAGGTACTTATGGCTACACCTTC.

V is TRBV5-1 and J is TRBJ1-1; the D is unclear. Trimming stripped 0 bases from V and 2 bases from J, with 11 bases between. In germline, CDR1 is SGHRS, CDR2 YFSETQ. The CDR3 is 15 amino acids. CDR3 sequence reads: CASSLAGGFNTEAFF. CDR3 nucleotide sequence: TGCGCCAGCAGCTTGGCCGGCGGGTTTAACACTGAAGCTTTCTTT. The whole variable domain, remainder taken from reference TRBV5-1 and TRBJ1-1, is KAGVTQTPRYLIKTRGQQVTLSCSPISGHRSVSWYQQTPGQGLQFLFEYFSETQRNKGNFPGRFSGRQFSNSRSEMNVSTLELGDSALYLCASSLAGGFNTEAFFGQGTRLTVV.

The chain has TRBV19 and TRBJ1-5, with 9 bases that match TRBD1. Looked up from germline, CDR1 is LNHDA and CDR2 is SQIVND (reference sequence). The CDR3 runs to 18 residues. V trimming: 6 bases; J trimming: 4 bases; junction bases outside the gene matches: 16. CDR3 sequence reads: CASSPGTGYPVKNQPQHF. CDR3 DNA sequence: TGTGCCAGTAGCCCCGGGACAGGGTATCCTGTTAAGAATCAGCCCCAGCATTTT. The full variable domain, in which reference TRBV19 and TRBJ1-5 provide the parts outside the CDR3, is DGGITQSPKYLFRKEGQNVTLSCEQNLNHDAMYWYRQDPGQGLRLIYYSQIVNDFQKGDIAEGYSVSREKKESFPLTVTSAQKNPTAFYLCASSPGTGYPVKNQPQHFGDGTRLSIL.

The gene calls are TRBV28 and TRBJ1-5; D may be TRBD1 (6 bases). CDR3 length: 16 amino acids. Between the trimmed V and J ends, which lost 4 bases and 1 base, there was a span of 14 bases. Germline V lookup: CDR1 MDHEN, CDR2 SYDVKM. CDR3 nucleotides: TGTGCCAGCAGTTGGGGGCAGGGGAAAAGCAATCAGCCCCAGCATTTT. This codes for CASSWGQGKSNQPQHF.